This T cell receptor (beta chain) was sequenced during a study of human T cells and chemical hapten exposure. Individual cDNA molecules had unique molecular identifiers attached to them by the library. TCRdb passed the RACE reads through MiXCR, listing each CDR3 protein once. This sample yields approximately 92,000 distinct CDR3 sequences, of which approximately 10% are seen a single time; 3% to 4% belongs to the top ten. This clonotype came up a few times. The antigen is not known. Time point: patch test 2, 6 weeks after DPC sensitization. Treatment meaning: therapeutic diphenylcyclopropenone sensitization with weekly scalp DPC. Investigators collected blood before applying each patch test. Total RNA was isolated from whole blood that had not been fractionated. The CDR3 is made up of 17 amino acids. Trimming at V came to 0 bases and at J to 2 bases, leaving 6 bases not matched to a gene. Germline CDR1 SGHRS, CDR2 YFSETQ.

Study-wide results and caveats: Counts of TCRs above 1 in 1000 frequency stayed unchanged with DPC sensitization.

This chain joins TRBV5-1 and TRBJ1-1; 11 bases are shared with TRBD1. Sequences were derived from whole blood, sampled in connection with sensitization to the hapten diphenylcyclopropenone (DPC). The clonotype was recovered from a woman between 40 and 50 years old with alopecia areata. Some clones in this sample may be carry-over from other donors' samples. Written as DNA, the CDR3 is TGCGCCAGCAGCTTGGGGTTAGGGACAGGGGGTAACACTGAAGCTTTCTTT. It translates to CASSLGLGTGGNTEAFF.